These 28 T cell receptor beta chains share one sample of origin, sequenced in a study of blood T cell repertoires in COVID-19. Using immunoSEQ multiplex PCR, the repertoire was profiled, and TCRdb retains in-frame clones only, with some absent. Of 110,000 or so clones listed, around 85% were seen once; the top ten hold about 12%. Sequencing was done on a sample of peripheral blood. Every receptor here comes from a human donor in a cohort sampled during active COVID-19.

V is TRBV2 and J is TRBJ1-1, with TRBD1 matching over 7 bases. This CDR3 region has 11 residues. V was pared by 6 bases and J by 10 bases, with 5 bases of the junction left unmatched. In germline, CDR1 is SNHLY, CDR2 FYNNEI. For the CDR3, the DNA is TGTGCCAGCAGCCGGGACAGTGGAGCTTTCTTT. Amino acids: CASSRDSGAFF. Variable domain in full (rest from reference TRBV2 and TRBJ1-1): EPEVTQTPSHQVTQMGQEVILRCVPISNHLYFYWYRQILGQKVEFLVSFYNNEISEKSEIFDDQFSVERPDGSNFTLKIRSTKLEDSAMYFCASSRDSGAFFGQGTRLTVV.

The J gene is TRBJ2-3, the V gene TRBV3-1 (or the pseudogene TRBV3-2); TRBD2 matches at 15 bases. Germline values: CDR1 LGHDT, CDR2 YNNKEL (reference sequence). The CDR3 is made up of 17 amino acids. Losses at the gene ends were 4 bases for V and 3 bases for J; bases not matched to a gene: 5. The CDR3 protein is CASSPFGTSGGTDTQYF. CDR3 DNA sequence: TGTGCCAGCAGCCCATTCGGGACTAGCGGGGGGACAGATACGCAGTATTTT.

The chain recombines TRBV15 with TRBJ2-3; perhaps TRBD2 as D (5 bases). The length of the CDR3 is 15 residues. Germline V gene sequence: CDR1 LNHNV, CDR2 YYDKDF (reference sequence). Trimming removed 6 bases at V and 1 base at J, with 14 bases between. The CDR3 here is CATSGGSVGTDTQYF. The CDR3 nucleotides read TGTGCCACCAGTGGCGGTAGCGTGGGCACAGATACGCAGTATTTT.

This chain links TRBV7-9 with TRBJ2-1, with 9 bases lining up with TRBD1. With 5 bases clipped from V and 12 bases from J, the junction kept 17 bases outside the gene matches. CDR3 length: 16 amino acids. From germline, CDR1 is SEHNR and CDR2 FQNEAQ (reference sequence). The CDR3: CASSPRFDRGGTGQFF. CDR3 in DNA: TGTGCCAGCAGCCCGCGATTTGACAGGGGGGGTACAGGGCAGTTCTTC.

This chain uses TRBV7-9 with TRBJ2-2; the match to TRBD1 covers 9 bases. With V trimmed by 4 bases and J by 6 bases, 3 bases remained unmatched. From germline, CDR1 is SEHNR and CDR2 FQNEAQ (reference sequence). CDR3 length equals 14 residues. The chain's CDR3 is CASSSRTGAGELFF. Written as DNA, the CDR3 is TGTGCCAGCAGCTCGAGGACAGGGGCCGGGGAGCTGTTTTTT.

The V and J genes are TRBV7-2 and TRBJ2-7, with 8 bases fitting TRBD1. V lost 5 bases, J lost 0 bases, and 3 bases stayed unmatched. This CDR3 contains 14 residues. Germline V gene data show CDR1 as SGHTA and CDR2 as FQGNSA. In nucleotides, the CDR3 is TGTGCCAGCAGCGCCGGGACAGGCTCCTACGAGCAGTACTTC. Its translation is CASSAGTGSYEQYF. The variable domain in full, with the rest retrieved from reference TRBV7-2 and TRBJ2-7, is GAGVSQSPSNKVTEKGKDVELRCDPISGHTALYWYRQSLGQGLEFLIYFQGNSAPDKSGLPSDRFSAERTGGSVSTLTIQRTQQEDSAVYLCASSAGTGSYEQYFGPGTRLTVT.

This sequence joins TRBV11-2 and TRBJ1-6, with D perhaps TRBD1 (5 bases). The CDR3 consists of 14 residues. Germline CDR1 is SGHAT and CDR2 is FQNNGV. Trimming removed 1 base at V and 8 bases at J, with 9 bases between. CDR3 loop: CASSLGGRDSPLHF. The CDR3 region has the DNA TGTGCCAGCAGCTTAGGGGGCCGGGATTCACCCCTCCACTTT.

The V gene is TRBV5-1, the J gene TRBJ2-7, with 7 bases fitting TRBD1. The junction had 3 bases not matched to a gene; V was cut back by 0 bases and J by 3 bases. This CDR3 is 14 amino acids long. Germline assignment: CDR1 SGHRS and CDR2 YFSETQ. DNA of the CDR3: TGCGCCAGCAGCTTGGAAGGGGGCGACTACGAGCAGTACTTC. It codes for CASSLEGGDYEQYF.

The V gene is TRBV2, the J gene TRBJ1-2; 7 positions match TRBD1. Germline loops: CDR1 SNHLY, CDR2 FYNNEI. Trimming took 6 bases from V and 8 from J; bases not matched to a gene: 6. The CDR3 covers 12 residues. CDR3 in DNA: TGTGCCAGCAGAACAGGGGCCTGGGGCTACACCTTC. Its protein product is CASRTGAWGYTF.

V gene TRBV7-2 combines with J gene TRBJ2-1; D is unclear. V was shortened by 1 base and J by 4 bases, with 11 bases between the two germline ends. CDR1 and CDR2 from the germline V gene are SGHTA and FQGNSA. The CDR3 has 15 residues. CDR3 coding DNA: TGTGCCAGCAGCTTAGGGGCGTCTCCTTACAATGAGCAGTTCTTC. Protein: CASSLGASPYNEQFF.

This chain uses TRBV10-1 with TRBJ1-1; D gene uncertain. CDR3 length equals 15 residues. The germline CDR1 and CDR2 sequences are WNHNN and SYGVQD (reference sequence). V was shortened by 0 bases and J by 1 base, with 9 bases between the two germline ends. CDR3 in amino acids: CASSESRTGNTEAFF. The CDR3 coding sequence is TGCGCCAGCAGTGAGTCCCGGACTGGGAACACTGAAGCTTTCTTT.

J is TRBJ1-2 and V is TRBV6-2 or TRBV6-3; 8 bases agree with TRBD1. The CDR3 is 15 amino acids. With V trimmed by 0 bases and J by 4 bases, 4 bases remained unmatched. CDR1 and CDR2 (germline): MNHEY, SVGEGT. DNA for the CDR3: TGTGCCAGCAGTTACTCGAGACAGGGGAGCTATGGCTACACCTTC. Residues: CASSYSRQGSYGYTF.

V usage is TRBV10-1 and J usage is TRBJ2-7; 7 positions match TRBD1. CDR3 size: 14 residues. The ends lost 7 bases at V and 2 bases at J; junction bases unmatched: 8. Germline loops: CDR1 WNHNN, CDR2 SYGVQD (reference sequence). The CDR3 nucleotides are TGCGCCAGCATATCGAGGACAGGCCCCTACGAGCAGTACTTC. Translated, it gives CASISRTGPYEQYF.

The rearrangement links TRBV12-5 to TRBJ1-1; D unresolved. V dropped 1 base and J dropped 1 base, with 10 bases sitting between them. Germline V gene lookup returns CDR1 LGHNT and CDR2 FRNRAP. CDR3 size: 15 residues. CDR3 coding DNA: TGTGCTAGTGGTTTGGCCAATAAGAGGAACACTGAAGCTTTCTTT. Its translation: CASGLANKRNTEAFF.

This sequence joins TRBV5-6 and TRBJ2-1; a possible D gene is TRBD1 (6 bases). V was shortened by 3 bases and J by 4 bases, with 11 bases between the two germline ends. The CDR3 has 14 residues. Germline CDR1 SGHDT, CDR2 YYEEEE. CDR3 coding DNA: TGTGCCAGCAGCTGGGGGCCAGGGTACAATGAGCAGTTCTTC. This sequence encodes CASSWGPGYNEQFF.

For the CDR3, the DNA is TGTGCCAGCAGCCTAAGCGGGGGGTCCACAGATACGCAGTATTTT. Its translation: CASSLSGGSTDTQYF. The rearrangement joins TRBV7-9 to TRBJ2-3; TRBD2 matches 9 bases. The junction had 5 bases not matched to a gene; V was cut back by 5 bases and J by 2 bases. The length of the CDR3 is 15 residues. Per germline, CDR1 SEHNR and CDR2 FQNEAQ (reference sequence).

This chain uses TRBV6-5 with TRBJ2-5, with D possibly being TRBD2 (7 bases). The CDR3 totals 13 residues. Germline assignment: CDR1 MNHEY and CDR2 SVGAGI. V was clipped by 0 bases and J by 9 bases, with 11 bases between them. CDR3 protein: CASSYSGGQPQYF. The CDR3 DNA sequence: TGTGCCAGCAGTTACTCGGGGGGGCAGCCCCAGTACTTC.

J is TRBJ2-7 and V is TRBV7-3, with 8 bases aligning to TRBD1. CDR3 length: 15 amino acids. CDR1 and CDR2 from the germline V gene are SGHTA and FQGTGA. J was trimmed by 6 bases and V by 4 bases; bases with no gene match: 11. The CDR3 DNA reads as TGTGCCAGCAGCTCCTCTTCAGGACAGGGCGGCGAGCAGTACTTC. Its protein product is CASSSSSGQGGEQYF. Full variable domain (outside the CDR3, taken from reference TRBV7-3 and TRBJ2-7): GAGVSQTPSNKVTEKGKYVELRCDPISGHTALYWYRQSLGQGPEFLIYFQGTGAADDSGLPNDRFFAVRPEGSVSTLKIQRTERGDSAVYLCASSSSSGQGGEQYFGPGTRLTVT.

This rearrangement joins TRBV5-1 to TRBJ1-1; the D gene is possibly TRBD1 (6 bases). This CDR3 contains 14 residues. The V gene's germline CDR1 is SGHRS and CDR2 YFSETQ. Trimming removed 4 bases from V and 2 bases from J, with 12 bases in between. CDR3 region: CASSQTDRNTEAFF. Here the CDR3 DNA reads TGCGCCAGCAGCCAGACGGACAGAAACACTGAAGCTTTCTTT.

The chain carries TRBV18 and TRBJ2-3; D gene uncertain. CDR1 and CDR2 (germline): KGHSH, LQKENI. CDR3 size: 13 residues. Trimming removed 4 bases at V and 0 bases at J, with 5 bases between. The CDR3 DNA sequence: TGTGCCAGCTCACGGCACAGCACAGATACGCAGTATTTT. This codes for CASSRHSTDTQYF.

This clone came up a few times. The CDR3 loop reads CASSAPGGRPRDTQYF. In nucleotides, the CDR3 is TGTGCCAGCAGTGCCCCTGGGGGCAGGCCGCGGGATACGCAGTATTTT. The gene calls are TRBV2 and TRBJ2-3; D is perhaps TRBD1 (6 bases). Trimming took off 4 bases at V and 6 bases at J, with 20 bases between the two ends. Germline CDR1 and CDR2: SNHLY and FYNNEI. This CDR3 is built from 16 residues.

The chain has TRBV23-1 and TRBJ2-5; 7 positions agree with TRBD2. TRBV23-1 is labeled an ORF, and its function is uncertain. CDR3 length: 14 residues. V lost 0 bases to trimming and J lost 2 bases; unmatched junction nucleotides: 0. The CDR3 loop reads CASSQSGGQETQYF. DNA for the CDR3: TGCGCCAGCAGTCAATCGGGGGGGCAAGAGACCCAGTACTTC.

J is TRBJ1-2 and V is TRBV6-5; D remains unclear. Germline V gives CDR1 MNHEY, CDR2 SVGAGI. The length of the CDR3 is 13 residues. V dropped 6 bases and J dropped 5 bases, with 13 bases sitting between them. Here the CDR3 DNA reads TGTGCCAGCAGGGAGGACCGAGGGTATGGCTACACCTTC. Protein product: CASREDRGYGYTF.

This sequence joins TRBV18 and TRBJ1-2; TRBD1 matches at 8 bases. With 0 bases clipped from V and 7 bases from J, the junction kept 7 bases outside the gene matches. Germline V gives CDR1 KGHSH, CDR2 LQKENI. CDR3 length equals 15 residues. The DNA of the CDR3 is TGTGCCAGCTCACCACCAGTTGACAGGGGAGGTGGCTACACCTTC. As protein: CASSPPVDRGGGYTF.

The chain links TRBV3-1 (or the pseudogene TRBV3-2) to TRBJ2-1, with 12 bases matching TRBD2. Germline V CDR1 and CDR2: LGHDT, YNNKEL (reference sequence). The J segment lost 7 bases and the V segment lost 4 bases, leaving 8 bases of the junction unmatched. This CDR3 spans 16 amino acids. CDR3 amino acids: CASSLPGLAGMNEQFF. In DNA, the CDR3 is TGTGCCAGCAGCCTACCCGGACTAGCGGGGATGAATGAGCAGTTCTTC.

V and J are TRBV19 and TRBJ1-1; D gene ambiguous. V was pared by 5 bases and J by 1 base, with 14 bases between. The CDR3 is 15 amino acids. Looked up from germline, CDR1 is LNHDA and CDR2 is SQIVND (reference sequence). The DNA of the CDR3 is TGTGCCAGTAGTCCTTCGGGGTGGGGGAACACTGAAGCTTTCTTT. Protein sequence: CASSPSGWGNTEAFF.

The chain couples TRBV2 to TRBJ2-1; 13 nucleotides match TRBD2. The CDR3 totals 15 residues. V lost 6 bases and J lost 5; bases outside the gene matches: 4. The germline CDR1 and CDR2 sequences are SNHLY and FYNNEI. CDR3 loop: CASRGLAGFHNEQFF. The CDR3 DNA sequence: TGTGCCAGCAGGGGACTAGCGGGGTTCCACAATGAGCAGTTCTTC.

The CDR3: CASSPDRGLQPQHF. Written as DNA, the CDR3 is TGTGCCAGCAGCCCGGACAGGGGGCTTCAGCCCCAGCATTTT. V is TRBV7-8 and J is TRBJ1-5; 11 bases are shared with TRBD1. Germline loops: CDR1 SGHVS, CDR2 FQNEAQ. Germline trimming cut 5 bases from V and 6 bases from J; bases unmatched to any gene: 3. This CDR3 comprises 14 residues. Drawing the rest from reference TRBV7-8 and TRBJ1-5, the complete variable domain is GAGVSQSPRYKVAKRGQDVALRCDPISGHVSLFWYQQALGQGPEFLTYFQNEAQLDKSGLPSDRFFAERPEGSVSTLKIQRTQQEDSAVYLCASSPDRGLQPQHFGDGTRLSIL.